Listed below are T cell receptor beta chains from one sample, sequenced in a study of blood T cell repertoires in COVID-19. Some clones are missing from TCRdb's copy, which holds only in-frame ones; the method was immunoSEQ multiplex PCR. The sample carries around 250,000 clones, roughly 88% recorded once. The sample comprised PBMCs or T cells enriched from blood (not recorded which). The receptors stem from a woman aged 45-60 years who had recovered from COVID-19. Each CDR3 is given with its conserved first and last residue. A D gene is named only where the DNA matches it firmly. Only some rows state a clone size, as once, few, many or a class for expanded clones.

CDR3 length	clone size	D gene	J gene	V gene	CDR3 protein	CDR3 DNA
16	.	.	TRBJ1-6	TRBV5-1	CASSTDSPGRNSPLHF	TGCGCCAGCAGCACTGACAGCCCAGGTCGTAATTCACCCCTCCACTTT
14	.	.	TRBJ1-2	TRBV28	CAITRASMDYGYTF	TGTGCCATCACCCGAGCCTCAATGGACTATGGCTACACCTTC
14	.	.	TRBJ1-4	TRBV7-2	CASSLLGAYEKLFF	TGTGCCAGCAGCTTACTGGGGGCATACGAAAAACTGTTTTTT
13	.	.	TRBJ2-7	TRBV6-5	CASSYGGRYEQYF	TGTGCCAGCAGTTACGGAGGAAGGTACGAGCAGTACTTC
14	.	.	TRBJ1-4	TRBV2	CASRSGLRREKLFF	TGTGCCAGCCGGTCAGGACTCCGGAGAGAAAAACTGTTTTTT
17	.	TRBD2	TRBJ2-1	TRBV28	CASSLWRTSGSSYEQFF	TGTGCCAGCAGTTTATGGCGAACTAGCGGGAGCTCCTATGAGCAGTTCTTC
17	few	.	TRBJ2-1	TRBV15	CATSRGSTGLSYNEQFF	TGTGCCACCAGCAGAGGTAGTACGGGACTCTCCTACAATGAGCAGTTCTTC
13	.	.	TRBJ2-2	TRBV20-1	CSASDTYTGELFF	TGCAGTGCTAGTGATACATACACCGGGGAGCTGTTTTTT
15	.	.	TRBJ2-1	TRBV4-1	CASRSLSGTYNEQFF	TGCGCCAGCAGGTCTTTAAGCGGAACCTACAATGAGCAGTTCTTC
13	.	.	TRBJ2-2	TRBV27	CASRGGYTGELFF	TGTGCCAGCAGAGGGGGATACACCGGGGAGCTGTTTTTT
17	.	.	TRBJ2-2	TRBV7-6	CASSLEAVRGNTGELFF	TGTGCCAGCAGCTTAGAGGCGGTGCGGGGGAACACCGGGGAGCTGTTTTTT
16	.	TRBD2	TRBJ2-7	TRBV4-2	CASSQGKSSGYYEQYF	TGTGCCAGCAGCCAAGGGAAGTCTAGCGGGTACTACGAGCAGTACTTC
13	.	TRBD1	TRBJ1-2	TRBV29-1	CSVAGQGLYGYTF	TGCAGCGTTGCGGGACAGGGGTTATATGGCTACACCTTC
15	.	TRBD1	TRBJ1-6	TRBV9	CASSVAGGSSSPLHF	TGTGCCAGCAGCGTCGCAGGGGGCTCCAGTTCACCCCTCCACTTT
15	.	TRBD2	TRBJ2-1	TRBV19	CASSIVAGVWNEQFF	TGTGCCAGTAGTATCGTAGCGGGAGTGTGGAATGAGCAGTTCTTC
16	.	.	TRBJ1-3	TRBV4-2	CASSQEGSVSGNTIYF	TGTGCCAGCAGCCAAGAAGGCAGCGTCTCTGGAAACACCATATATTTT
13	once	TRBD1	TRBJ1-3	TRBV28	CASSSGQRNTIYF	TGTGCCAGCAGCTCGGGACAGCGAAACACCATATATTTT
16	.	.	TRBJ2-1	TRBV28	CASSMGHLISYNEQFF	TGTGCCAGCAGTATGGGACACTTGATCTCCTACAATGAGCAGTTCTTC
14	.	.	TRBJ2-2	TRBV7-8	CASSLFRNTGELFF	TGTGCCAGCAGCTTATTTCGGAACACCGGGGAGCTGTTTTTT
15	.	.	TRBJ1-3	TRBV7-9	CASSYDRSSGNTIYF	TGTGCCAGCAGCTACGACAGAAGCTCTGGAAACACCATATATTTT
16	.	TRBD2	TRBJ2-7	TRBV28	CASSFRLADSLYEQYF	TGTGCCAGCAGTTTCAGACTAGCGGACTCTCTCTACGAGCAGTACTTC
18	.	TRBD1	TRBJ2-2	TRBV19	CASSKRAPGQGISGELFF	TGTGCCAGTAGTAAAAGAGCACCGGGACAGGGGATATCCGGGGAGCTGTTTTTT
16	.	.	TRBJ2-2	TRBV7-2	CASSQRGRENTGELFF	TGTGCCAGCAGCCAGAGAGGGAGAGAGAACACCGGGGAGCTGTTTTTT
13	.	.	TRBJ1-2	TRBV3-1/TRBV3-2	CASSLPGGYGYTF	TGTGCCAGCAGCCTACCCGGGGGTTATGGCTACACCTTC
12	few	.	TRBJ2-7	TRBV7-9	CASSLARTEQYF	TGTGCCAGCAGCTTAGCGCGCACCGAGCAGTACTTC
15	.	TRBD2	TRBJ2-1	TRBV18	CASSPGLAGGNEQFF	TGTGCCAGCTCACCAGGACTAGCGGGAGGAAATGAGCAGTTCTTC
13	.	.	TRBJ2-5	TRBV5-1	CASAAQGQETQYF	TGCGCCAGCGCCGCACAGGGACAAGAGACCCAGTACTTC
18	.	.	TRBJ2-1	TRBV5-1	CASSLVGRERGPYNEQFF	TGCGCCAGCAGCTTGGTGGGTCGCGAGAGAGGGCCCTACAATGAGCAGTTCTTC